A single sample gave rise to the 15 T cell receptor beta chains below, sequenced in a study of shared clonotypes between healthy human individuals (dated by TCRdb to about 2020). Receptor amplification or capture employed the immunoSEQ multiplex PCR assay. What TCRdb holds here is the immuneACCESS table cut down to in-frame rearrangements. Part of the clones is not present; checked against another copy, under half of the missing clones reflect an unresolved V gene, and the others are unexplained. The sample table records about 2.4 million clones; 93% of these occur just once. Approximately 0.35% of the sample lies in the top ten. The specimen was naive CD4+ T cells from PBMCs. The cell subset or site label corresponds to: CD45RA+ positively selected. Every receptor here comes from a man younger than 35 in good health. Some clones in this sample may be carry-over from other donors' samples.

The gene calls are TRBV18 and TRBJ2-6, with unresolved D. Trimming cost V 2 bases and J 2 bases, with 13 bases left between them. Per the germline V gene, CDR1 is KGHSH and CDR2 is LQKENI. The CDR3 length is 17 residues. This CDR3 is CASSPFVQAPGANVLTF. The DNA of the CDR3 is TGTGCCAGCTCACCATTTGTCCAGGCACCTGGGGCCAACGTCCTGACTTTC.

The rearrangement joins TRBV5-8 to TRBJ1-5; D unresolved. Germline V CDR1 and CDR2: SGHTS, YDEGEE. V was shortened by 5 bases and J by 2 bases, with 11 bases between the two germline ends. The CDR3 length is 14 residues. Written as DNA, the CDR3 is TGTGCCAGCAGTAAAAACCGTGGCAATCAGCCCCAGCATTTT. As protein: CASSKNRGNQPQHF.

The chain carries TRBV6-6 and TRBJ2-1; 10 positions match TRBD1. Germline V CDR1 and CDR2: MNHNY, SVGAGI (reference sequence). V lost 6 bases to trimming and J lost 6 bases; unmatched junction nucleotides: 8. The CDR3 spans 15 residues. The CDR3 spells CASRDGQGVGNEQFF. The CDR3 region has the DNA TGTGCCAGCAGGGACGGACAGGGGGTAGGCAATGAGCAGTTCTTC.

This rearrangement joins TRBV5-1 to TRBJ2-7; D might be TRBD2 (6 bases). In germline, CDR1 is SGHRS, CDR2 YFSETQ. CDR3 length: 16 amino acids. V lost 2 bases, J lost 7 bases, and 22 bases lay in between. The CDR3 sequence: CASSFGDFGPSGEQYF. CDR3 sequence (DNA): TGCGCCAGCAGCTTTGGGGACTTTGGTCCATCGGGAGAGCAGTACTTC.

The J gene is TRBJ2-3, the V gene TRBV5-8; D is unclear. Germline-derived CDR1 and CDR2 are SGHTS and YDEGEE. With 0 bases removed from V and 0 bases from J, the gap between germline ends came to 11 bases. The CDR3 runs to 16 residues. The CDR3 loop reads CASSLAGSSSTDTQYF. CDR3 sequence (DNA): TGTGCCAGCAGCTTGGCCGGCAGCTCTAGCACAGATACGCAGTATTTT.

This clone was observed a single time. The junction shows a germline mismatch at one end, possibly a read error. This chain links TRBV6-6 with TRBJ2-1; the D is unclear. Germline V gives CDR1 MNHNY, CDR2 SVGAGI (reference sequence). The length of the CDR3 is 15 residues. CDR3: CASSYYKSTYNEQFF. CDR3 in DNA: TGTGCCAGCAGCTACTATAAAAGTACATACAATGAGCAGTTCTTC.

The table lists this clone with a count of one. The chain employs TRBV7-8 and TRBJ1-5; TRBD1 might be the D (6 bases). V shed 0 bases and J shed 3 bases, with 9 bases lying between them. This CDR3 contains 15 residues. CDR1 and CDR2 from the germline V gene are SGHVS and FQNEAQ. As DNA, the CDR3 is TGTGCCAGCAGCTTAGCCGGGACAAACAATCAGCCCCAGCATTTT. Translation: CASSLAGTNNQPQHF.

This sequence joins TRBV7-9 and TRBJ2-1; TRBD2 matches at 10 bases. CDR1 is SEHNR, CDR2 FQNEAQ, per germline (reference sequence). Unmatched junction bases numbered 6, after V lost 5 bases and J lost 5 bases. This CDR3 has 15 residues. The CDR3 loop reads CASSPIGLADNEQFF. Here the CDR3 DNA reads TGTGCCAGCAGCCCCATAGGACTAGCGGACAATGAGCAGTTCTTC.

The chain joins TRBV28 to TRBJ1-2, with D perhaps matching TRBD1 (5 bases). Trimming took 5 bases from V and 4 from J, leaving 17 bases between them. Germline V gene data show CDR1 as MDHEN and CDR2 as SYDVKM. The CDR3 covers 15 residues. The CDR3 DNA reads TGTGCCAGCAGTCAGGGAACGTGGCAGGCCTATGGCTACACCTTC. Protein product: CASSQGTWQAYGYTF.

The sample holds a few counts of this clone. This CDR3 is CAWTTRNTEAFF. Here the CDR3 DNA reads TGTGCCTGGACAACCCGGAACACTGAAGCTTTCTTT. This chain connects TRBV30 to TRBJ1-1, with D unclear. Deletions cut 4 bases from V and 1 base from J, with 7 bases between. CDR1 is GTSNPN and CDR2 is SVGIG in the germline V gene (reference sequence). This CDR3 is built from 12 residues.

The rearrangement joins TRBV6-5 to TRBJ1-2; a possible D gene is TRBD1 (6 bases). CDR1 is MNHEY, CDR2 SVGAGI, per germline. V was cut by 6 bases and J by 5 bases, with 16 bases left in between. The CDR3 has 14 amino acids. The CDR3 is CASRERQAWYGYTF. The CDR3 DNA reads as TGTGCCAGCAGGGAACGACAGGCGTGGTATGGCTACACCTTC.

The CDR3 nucleotides are TGCGCCAGCAGCTTGGTCCCCCCAGGGCGTTATGGCTACACCTTC. Its protein is CASSLVPPGRYGYTF. The rearrangement uses TRBV5-1 and TRBJ1-2, with D tentatively TRBD1 (5 bases). The germline V gene encodes CDR1 SGHRS and CDR2 YFSETQ. Trimming left V 0 bases short and J 5 bases short, with 14 bases between. The CDR3 consists of 15 residues.

The V and J genes are TRBV9 and TRBJ1-3, with a weak D call TRBD1 (5 bases). There are 19 residues in the CDR3. V lost 3 bases to trimming and J lost 0 bases, with 22 bases between them. The germline V gene has CDR1 SGDLS and CDR2 YYNGEE. CDR3 region: CASSASEGVGQSSGNTIYF. The DNA for the CDR3 is TGTGCCAGCAGCGCTAGTGAGGGTGTGGGGCAGAGCTCTGGAAACACCATATATTTT.

The J gene is TRBJ2-3, the V gene TRBV7-8, with 9 positions matching TRBD2. CDR3 size: 12 residues. J was trimmed by 14 bases and V by 0 bases; bases with no gene match: 3. Germline loops: CDR1 SGHVS, CDR2 FQNEAQ. CDR3 amino acids: CASSLAGTSSYF. CDR3 in DNA: TGTGCCAGCAGCTTAGCCGGGACTAGCTCGTATTTT.

The chain employs TRBV11-2 and TRBJ2-4; either TRBD1 or TRBD2 may fit D (5 bases each). Germline lookup yields CDR1 SGHAT and CDR2 FQNNGV. The CDR3 is 17 residues long. Between the trimmed V and J ends, which lost 5 bases and 1 base, there was a span of 18 bases. CDR3 region: CASSPIPGRAAKNIQYF. As DNA, the CDR3 is TGTGCCAGCAGCCCGATCCCGGGGCGGGCGGCCAAAAACATTCAGTACTTC.